This paragraph covers one TCR beta chain sequence. This entry is derived from a study of blood T cell repertoires in COVID-19. Before they entered the study, exposed participants had met a COVID-19 case within 2 weeks. The CDR3 contains 15 residues. V was trimmed by 7 bases and J by 8 bases, leaving 23 bases between them. Assay used: immunoSEQ multiplex PCR; TCRdb lists only in-frame clones, some missing. This repertoire shows under 250,000 clones, about four fifths found once; its top ten account for around 3.5%. The chain uses TRBV23-1 and TRBJ1-1; D is unresolved. TRBV23-1 is recorded as an ORF, its role being uncertain. The sample comprised PBMCs or T cells enriched from blood (not recorded which). The sequence derives from a woman aged 35 to 49 who had been exposed to COVID-19. CDR3 region: CASTNMGGGKLEAFF. Here the CDR3 DNA reads TGCGCCAGCACCAATATGGGAGGCGGCAAACTCGAAGCTTTCTTT.